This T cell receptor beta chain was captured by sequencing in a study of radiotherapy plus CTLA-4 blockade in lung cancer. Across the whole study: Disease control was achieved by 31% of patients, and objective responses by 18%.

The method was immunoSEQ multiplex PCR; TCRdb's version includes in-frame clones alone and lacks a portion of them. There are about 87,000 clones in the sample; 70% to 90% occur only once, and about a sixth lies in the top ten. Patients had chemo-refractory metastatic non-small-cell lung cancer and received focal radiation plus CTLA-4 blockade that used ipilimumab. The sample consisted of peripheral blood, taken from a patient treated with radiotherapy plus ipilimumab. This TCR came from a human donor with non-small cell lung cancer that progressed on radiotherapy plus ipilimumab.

The CDR3 sequence: CASSLVRGGFEQYF. CDR3 DNA: TGTGCCAGCAGCTTAGTCAGGGGGGGTTTCGAGCAGTACTTC. The rearrangement joins TRBV7-8 to TRBJ2-7; D is tentatively TRBD1 or TRBD2 (7 bases each). V lost 1 base to trimming and J lost 6 bases, with 13 bases between them. The CDR3 is 14 residues long. Germline CDR1 and CDR2: SGHVS and FQNEAQ.